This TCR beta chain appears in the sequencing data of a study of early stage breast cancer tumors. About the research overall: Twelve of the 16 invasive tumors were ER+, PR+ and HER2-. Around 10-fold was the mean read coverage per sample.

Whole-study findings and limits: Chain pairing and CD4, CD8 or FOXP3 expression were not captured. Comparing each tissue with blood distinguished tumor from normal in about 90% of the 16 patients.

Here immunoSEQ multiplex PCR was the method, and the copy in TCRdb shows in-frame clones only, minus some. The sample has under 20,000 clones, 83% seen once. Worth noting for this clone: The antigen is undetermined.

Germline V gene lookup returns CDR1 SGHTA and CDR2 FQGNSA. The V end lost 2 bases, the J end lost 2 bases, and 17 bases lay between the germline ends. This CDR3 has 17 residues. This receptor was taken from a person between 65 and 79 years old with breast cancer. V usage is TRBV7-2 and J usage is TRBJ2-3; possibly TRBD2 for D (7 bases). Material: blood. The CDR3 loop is CASSLHRAGATTDTQYF. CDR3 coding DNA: TGTGCCAGCAGCTTACATCGGGCGGGGGCGACCACAGATACGCAGTATTTT.